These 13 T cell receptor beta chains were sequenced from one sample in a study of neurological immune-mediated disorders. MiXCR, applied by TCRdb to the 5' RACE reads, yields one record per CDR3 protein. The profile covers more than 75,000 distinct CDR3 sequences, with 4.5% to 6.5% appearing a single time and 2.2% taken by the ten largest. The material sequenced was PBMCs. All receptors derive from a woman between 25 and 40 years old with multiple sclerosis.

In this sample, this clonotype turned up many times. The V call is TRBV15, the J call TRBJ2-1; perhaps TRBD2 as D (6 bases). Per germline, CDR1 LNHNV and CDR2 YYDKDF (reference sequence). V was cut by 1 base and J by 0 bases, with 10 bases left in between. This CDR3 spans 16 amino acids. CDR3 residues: CATSRAPGGSYNEQFF. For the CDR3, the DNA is TGTGCCACCAGCAGAGCCCCCGGGGGCTCCTACAATGAGCAGTTCTTC. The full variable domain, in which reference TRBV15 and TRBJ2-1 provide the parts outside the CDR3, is DAMVIQNPRYQVTQFGKPVTLSCSQTLNHNVMYWYQQKSSQAPKLLFHYYDKDFNNEADTPDNFQSRRPNTSFCFLDIRSPGLGDTAMYLCATSRAPGGSYNEQFFGPGTRLTVL.

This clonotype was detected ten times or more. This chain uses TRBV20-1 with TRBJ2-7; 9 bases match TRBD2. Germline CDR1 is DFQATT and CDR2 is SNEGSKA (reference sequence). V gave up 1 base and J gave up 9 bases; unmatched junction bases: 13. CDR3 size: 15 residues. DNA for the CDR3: TGCAGTGCTAGAGGCGAATTAGCGGGAGTGGTGGGGCAGTACTTC. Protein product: CSARGELAGVVGQYF.

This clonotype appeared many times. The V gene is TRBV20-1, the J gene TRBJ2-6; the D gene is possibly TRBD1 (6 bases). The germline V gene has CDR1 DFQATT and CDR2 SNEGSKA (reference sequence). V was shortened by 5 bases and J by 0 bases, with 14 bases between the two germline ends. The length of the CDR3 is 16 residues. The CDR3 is CSAGGRGSSGANVLTF. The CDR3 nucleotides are TGCAGTGCTGGGGGCAGGGGAAGCTCTGGGGCCAACGTCCTGACTTTC.

The CDR3 is CSARVGQNTEAFF. DNA of the CDR3: TGCAGTGCTAGAGTGGGGCAGAACACTGAAGCTTTCTTT. The rearrangement uses TRBV20-1 and TRBJ1-1, with D possibly TRBD1 on 5 matching bases. CDR3 length equals 13 residues. V was trimmed by 1 base and J by 1 base, leaving 7 bases between them. The germline V gene encodes CDR1 DFQATT and CDR2 SNEGSKA (reference sequence).

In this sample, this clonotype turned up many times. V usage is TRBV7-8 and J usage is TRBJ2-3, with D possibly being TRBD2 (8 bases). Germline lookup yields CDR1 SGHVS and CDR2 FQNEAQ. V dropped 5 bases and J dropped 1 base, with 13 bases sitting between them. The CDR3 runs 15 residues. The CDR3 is CASSREGAGTDTQYF. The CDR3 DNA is TGTGCCAGCAGCCGGGAGGGGGCGGGCACAGATACGCAGTATTTT.

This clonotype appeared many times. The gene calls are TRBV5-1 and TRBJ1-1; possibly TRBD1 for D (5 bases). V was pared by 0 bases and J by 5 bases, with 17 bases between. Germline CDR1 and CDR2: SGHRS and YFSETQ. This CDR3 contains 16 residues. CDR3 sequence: CASSLALGGVGTEAFF. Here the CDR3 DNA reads TGCGCCAGCAGCTTGGCCCTGGGGGGAGTGGGGACTGAAGCTTTCTTT.

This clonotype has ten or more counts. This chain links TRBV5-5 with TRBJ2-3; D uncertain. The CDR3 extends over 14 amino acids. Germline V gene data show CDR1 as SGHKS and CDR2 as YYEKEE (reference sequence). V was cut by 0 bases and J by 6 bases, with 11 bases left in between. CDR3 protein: CASSLVAERDTQYF. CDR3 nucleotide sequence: TGTGCCAGCAGCTTGGTGGCGGAGAGGGATACGCAGTATTTT. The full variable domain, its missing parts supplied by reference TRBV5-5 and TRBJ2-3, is DAGVTQSPTHLIKTRGQQVTLRCSPISGHKSVSWYQQVLGQGPQFIFQYYEKEERGRGNFPDRFSARQFPNYSSELNVNALLLGDSALYLCASSLVAERDTQYFGPGTRLTVL.

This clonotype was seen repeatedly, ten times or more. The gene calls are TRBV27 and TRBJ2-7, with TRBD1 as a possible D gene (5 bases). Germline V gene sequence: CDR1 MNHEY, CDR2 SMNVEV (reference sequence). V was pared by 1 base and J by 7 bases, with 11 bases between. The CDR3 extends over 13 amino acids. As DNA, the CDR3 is TGTGCCAGCAGTTTATACAGGAATGGTGAGCAGTACTTC. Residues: CASSLYRNGEQYF.

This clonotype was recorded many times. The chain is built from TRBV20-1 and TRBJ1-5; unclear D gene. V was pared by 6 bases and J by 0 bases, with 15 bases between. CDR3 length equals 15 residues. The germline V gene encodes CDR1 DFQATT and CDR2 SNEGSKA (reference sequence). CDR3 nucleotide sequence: TGCAGTGCCGGCCCGGCGACAAATAGCAATCAGCCCCAGCATTTT. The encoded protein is CSAGPATNSNQPQHF.

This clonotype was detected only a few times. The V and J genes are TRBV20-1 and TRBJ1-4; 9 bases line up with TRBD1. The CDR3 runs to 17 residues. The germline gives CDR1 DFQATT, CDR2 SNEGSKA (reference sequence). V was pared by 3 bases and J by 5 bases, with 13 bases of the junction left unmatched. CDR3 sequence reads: CSASLAGGTGNNEKLFF. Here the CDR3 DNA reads TGCAGTGCTAGCCTCGCGGGAGGGACAGGGAACAATGAAAAACTGTTTTTT.

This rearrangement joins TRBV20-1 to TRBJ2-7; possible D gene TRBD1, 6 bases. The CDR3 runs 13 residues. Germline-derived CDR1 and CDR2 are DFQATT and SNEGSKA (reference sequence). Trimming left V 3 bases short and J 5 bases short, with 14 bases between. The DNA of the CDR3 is TGCAGTGCTAGTCATCCTAACAGGGACGAGCAGTACGTC. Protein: CSASHPNRDEQYV.

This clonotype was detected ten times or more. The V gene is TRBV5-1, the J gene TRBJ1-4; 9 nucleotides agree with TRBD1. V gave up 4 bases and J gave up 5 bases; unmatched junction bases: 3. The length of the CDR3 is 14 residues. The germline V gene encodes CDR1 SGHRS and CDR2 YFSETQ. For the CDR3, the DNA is TGCGCCAGCAGCCGGACAGGGGACAATGAAAAACTGTTTTTT. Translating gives CASSRTGDNEKLFF. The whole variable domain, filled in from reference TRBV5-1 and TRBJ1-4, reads KAGVTQTPRYLIKTRGQQVTLSCSPISGHRSVSWYQQTPGQGLQFLFEYFSETQRNKGNFPGRFSGRQFSNSRSEMNVSTLELGDSALYLCASSRTGDNEKLFFGSGTQLSVL.

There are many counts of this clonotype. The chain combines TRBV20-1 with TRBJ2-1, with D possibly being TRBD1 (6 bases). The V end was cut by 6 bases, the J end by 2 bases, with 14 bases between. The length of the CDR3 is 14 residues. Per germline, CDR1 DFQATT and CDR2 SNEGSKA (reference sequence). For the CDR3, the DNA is TGCAGTGCCACGGACAGATTCCCCTACAATGAGCAGTTCTTC. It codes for CSATDRFPYNEQFF.